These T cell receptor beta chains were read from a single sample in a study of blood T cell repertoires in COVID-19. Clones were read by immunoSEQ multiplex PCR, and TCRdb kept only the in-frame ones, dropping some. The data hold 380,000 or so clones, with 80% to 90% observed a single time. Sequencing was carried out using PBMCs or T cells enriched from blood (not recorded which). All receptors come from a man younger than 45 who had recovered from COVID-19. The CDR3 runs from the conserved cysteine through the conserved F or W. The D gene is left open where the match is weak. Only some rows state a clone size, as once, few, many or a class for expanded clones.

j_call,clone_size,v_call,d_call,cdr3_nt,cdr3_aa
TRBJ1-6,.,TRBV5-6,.,TGTGCCAGCAGCTTATCTACCCACCTGATCTCCTATAATTCACCCCTCCACTTT,CASSLSTHLISYNSPLHF
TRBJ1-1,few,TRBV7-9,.,TGTGCCAGCAGCTTAGCGACAGAAGCTTTCTTT,CASSLATEAFF
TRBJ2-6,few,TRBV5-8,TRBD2,TGTGCCAGCAGCTTTGGACTAGCTGGGGCCAACGTCCTGACTTTC,CASSFGLAGANVLTF
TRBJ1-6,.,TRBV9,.,TGTGCCAGCAGCGAAAACGGGGGACCCCTCCACTTT,CASSENGGPLHF
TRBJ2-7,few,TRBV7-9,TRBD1,TGTGCCAGCAGCTTGCCAGGGGGCTACGAGCAGTACTTC,CASSLPGGYEQYF
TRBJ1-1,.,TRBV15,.,TGTGCCACCAGCAGAGATGAAAAGGGGCCTTTGCACACTGAAGCTTTCTTT,CATSRDEKGPLHTEAFF
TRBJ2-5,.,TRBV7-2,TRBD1,TGTGCCAGCAGCCTCGTTGGGACAGGGGGTGAAGGGACCCAGTACTTC,CASSLVGTGGEGTQYF
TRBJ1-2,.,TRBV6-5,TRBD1,TGTGCCAGCAGTTCGGGTACAGGGGGCGCTGGAATTACCTTC,CASSSGTGGAGITF
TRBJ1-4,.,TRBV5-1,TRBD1,TGCGCCAGCAGCGTGGGGACAGGGGGCTGGTATGAAAAACTGTTTTTT,CASSVGTGGWYEKLFF
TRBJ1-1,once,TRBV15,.,TGTGCCACCAGCAATCTGGAGAGCTATGAAGCTTTCTTT,CATSNLESYEAFF
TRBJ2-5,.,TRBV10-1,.,TGCGCCAGCAGACAAAATGGACAGCCAGAAGAGACCCAGTACTTC,CASRQNGQPEETQYF